A single sample is the source of the 14 T cell receptor beta chains below, sequenced in a study of cytomegalovirus exposure and HLA in healthy donors. PCR primers comprised 60 Vbeta and 13 Jbeta primers. Generated by immunoSEQ multiplex PCR, the TCRdb table keeps only in-frame clones and is missing some. The sample has 95,000 to 150,000 clones; 50% to 75% are singletons. Sequenced input: PBMCs. These receptors were taken from a woman aged 40 to 50 in good health and CMV-seropositive.

In regard to this clone: The germline gene is not matched at one end of the junction; a read error may be the cause. V is TRBV7-7 and J is TRBJ2-3; 8 bases are shared with TRBD2. The CDR3 extends over 15 amino acids. Germline loops: CDR1 SSHAT, CDR2 FNYEAQ (reference sequence). In nucleotides, the CDR3 is TGTGCTAGCAGCTTGGCGGGAGGCCCCACAGATACGCAGTATTTT. Translation gives CASSLAGGPTDTQYF.

CDR3 in amino acids: CASSPYILTVEQYF. CDR3 sequence (DNA): TGTGCCAGCAGTCCCTATATTCTGACTGTCGAGCAGTACTTC. The gene calls are TRBV27 and TRBJ2-7; D remains unclear. CDR1 and CDR2 from the germline V gene are MNHEY and SMNVEV (reference sequence). Trimming left V 5 bases short and J 6 bases short, with 17 bases between. The CDR3 totals 14 residues.

The gene calls are TRBV9 and TRBJ2-5; 8 nucleotides align to TRBD1. CDR3 length: 15 amino acids. V lost 0 bases and J lost 5; bases outside the gene matches: 6. Germline V gives CDR1 SGDLS, CDR2 YYNGEE. CDR3: CASSVGAGGAETQYF. The CDR3 DNA reads as TGTGCCAGCAGCGTAGGGGCAGGGGGCGCGGAGACCCAGTACTTC.

This sequence joins TRBV27 and TRBJ2-7, with a tentative D call TRBD1 (6 bases). The V and J ends lost 2 bases and 7 bases respectively, with 12 bases between them. Per the germline V gene, CDR1 is MNHEY and CDR2 is SMNVEV (reference sequence). The CDR3 runs 13 residues. The CDR3 is CASSLNRVGEQYF. CDR3 bases: TGTGCCAGCAGTTTAAACAGGGTGGGGGAGCAGTACTTC.

This chain links TRBV11-2 with TRBJ1-1, with 9 nucleotides matching TRBD1. The CDR3 is made up of 13 amino acids. J gave up 12 bases and V 1 base, and 6 bases lay outside the gene matches. Germline lookup yields CDR1 SGHAT and CDR2 FQNNGV. The CDR3 loop is CASSLVGQGKTFF. In DNA form, the CDR3 reads TGTGCCAGCAGCTTAGTGGGACAGGGTAAGACTTTCTTT.

The V and J genes are TRBV27 and TRBJ2-3; 7 bases are a match to TRBD1. The CDR3 contains 14 residues. Germline values: CDR1 MNHEY, CDR2 SMNVEV (reference sequence). Trimming cost V 4 bases and J 3 bases; bases outside gene matches: 4. The CDR3 loop is CASSYRGTTDTQYF. The CDR3, as DNA: TGTGCCAGCAGTTACAGGGGAACGACAGATACGCAGTATTTT.

This clone was recorded a few times. The rearrangement links TRBV10-3 to TRBJ2-3, with D uncertain. The germline CDR1 and CDR2 sequences are ENHRY and SYGVKD. This CDR3 is 12 amino acids long. V was shortened by 4 bases and J by 4 bases, with 6 bases between the two germline ends. Here the CDR3 reads CAISASSDTQYF. Here the CDR3 DNA reads TGTGCCATCAGTGCCTCTTCAGATACGCAGTATTTT.

The genes are TRBV18 and TRBJ1-1; TRBD1 agrees at 10 bases. With 1 base clipped from V and 5 bases from J, the junction kept 1 base outside the gene matches. CDR3 length equals 14 residues. Germline CDR1 KGHSH, CDR2 LQKENI. CDR3 coding DNA: TGTGCCAGCTCACCACTGGACAGGGGGACTGAAGCTTTCTTT. Translated, it gives CASSPLDRGTEAFF.

The chain recombines TRBV5-8 with TRBJ2-7, with D maybe TRBD1 (5 bases). The CDR3 loop spans 15 amino acids. Trimming stripped 3 bases from V and 2 bases from J, with 15 bases between. Germline V gene data show CDR1 as SGHTS and CDR2 as YDEGEE. The CDR3 spells CASSSVTGPPYEQYF. CDR3 DNA sequence: TGTGCCAGCAGCTCGGTAACAGGACCGCCCTACGAGCAGTACTTC.

The chain joins TRBV10-3 to TRBJ2-2; weak D call: TRBD1 (5 bases). CDR3 length equals 11 residues. V gave up 8 bases and J gave up 4 bases, with 5 bases separating them. Germline V gene data show CDR1 as ENHRY and CDR2 as SYGVKD. The CDR3 DNA follows: TGTGCCATCCAGGGCACCGGGGAGCTGTTTTTT. Its translation: CAIQGTGELFF.

In its sample, this clone was seen a few times. The chain is built from TRBV5-1 and TRBJ2-3; unclear D gene. V was shortened by 7 bases and J by 4 bases, with 19 bases between the two germline ends. The CDR3 spans 15 residues. Germline CDR1 is SGHRS and CDR2 is YFSETQ. The DNA of the CDR3 is TGCGCCAGCCTGTTGGGCAGTAAGGTTTCAGATACGCAGTATTTT. This gives the protein CASLLGSKVSDTQYF.

The rearrangement links TRBV7-8 to TRBJ1-1; D possibly corresponds to TRBD1 (6 bases). V was pared by 1 base and J by 3 bases, with 12 bases between. Germline lookup yields CDR1 SGHVS and CDR2 FQNEAQ. The CDR3 loop spans 15 amino acids. Here the CDR3 reads CASSLGRPGDTEAFF. The DNA for the CDR3 is TGTGCCAGCAGCTTAGGTCGGCCAGGGGACACTGAAGCTTTCTTT.

This chain connects TRBV5-1 to TRBJ1-1; 7 bases are a match to TRBD1. CDR1 SGHRS and CDR2 YFSETQ come from the germline V gene. The CDR3 contains 14 residues. Trimming removed 2 bases from V and 1 base from J; junction bases left unmatched: 2. The CDR3 DNA reads as TGCGCCAGCAGCTTAGGGACAGAGAACACTGAAGCTTTCTTT. This gives the protein CASSLGTENTEAFF.

The V and J genes are TRBV9 and TRBJ2-1; 8 bases are shared with TRBD1. Trimming cost V 4 bases and J 9 bases; bases outside gene matches: 6. This CDR3 has 13 residues. Germline CDR1 is SGDLS and CDR2 is YYNGEE. In DNA, the CDR3 is TGTGCCAGCAGCCCTGGACAGGGCGGTGAGCAGTTCTTC. Translated: CASSPGQGGEQFF.